Following are 17 T cell receptor beta chains from one sample sequenced in a study of blood T cell repertoires in COVID-19. Libraries were prepared by immunoSEQ multiplex PCR; TCRdb keeps only in-frame clonotypes and omits some of them. The table has hundreds of thousands of clones, 88% seen once; the top ten hold around 1%. Sequencing used PBMCs or T cells enriched from blood (not recorded which). Receptor source: a woman aged 30 to 39 who had recovered from COVID-19.

CDR3 sequence: CASSYRDRVGGYTF. The DNA of the CDR3 is TGTGCCAGCAGTTACCGGGACAGGGTGGGTGGCTACACCTTC. The rearrangement joins TRBV5-8 to TRBJ1-2; 9 nucleotides match TRBD1. Germline CDR1 reads SGHTS; CDR2 reads YDEGEE. The CDR3 has 14 amino acids. The V and J ends lost 5 bases and 7 bases, in that order; junction bases with no gene match: 9.

This chain connects TRBV2 to TRBJ1-1; 7 nucleotides line up with TRBD1. The CDR3 has 13 residues. Per the germline V gene, CDR1 is SNHLY and CDR2 is FYNNEI. V shed 5 bases and J 4 bases; nucleotides not matched to a gene: 4. The CDR3 protein is CASSSTGFTEAFF. The CDR3 DNA sequence: TGTGCCAGCAGTTCGACAGGGTTCACTGAAGCTTTCTTT.

This clone was observed a few times. This rearrangement joins TRBV11-2 to TRBJ1-2, with 9 bases matching TRBD1. V shed 5 bases and J 4 bases; nucleotides not matched to a gene: 5. The CDR3 sequence is 14 residues long. In germline, CDR1 is SGHAT, CDR2 FQNNGV. The CDR3 nucleotides read TGTGCCAGCAGCGCGGGACAGGGTGGCTATGGCTACACCTTC. Translation gives CASSAGQGGYGYTF.

This chain connects TRBV5-4 to TRBJ2-7; D unresolved. The CDR3 runs to 13 residues. Germline CDR1 SGHNT, CDR2 YYREEE (reference sequence). V was shortened by 2 bases and J by 6 bases, with 12 bases between the two germline ends. Here the CDR3 DNA reads TGTGCCAGCAGCTTAGAGACTGCTAGCGAGCAGTACTTC. This gives the protein CASSLETASEQYF.

The rearrangement joins TRBV27 to TRBJ2-1, with TRBD2 matching 10 bases. Germline CDR1 MNHEY, CDR2 SMNVEV (reference sequence). CDR3 length equals 20 residues. J was trimmed by 4 bases and V by 10 bases; bases with no gene match: 25. In DNA form, the CDR3 reads TGTGCCACCTCCCTATTCACACTGACCTCCAGCGGGAGGGGATACAATGAGCAGTTCTTC. This encodes CATSLFTLTSSGRGYNEQFF.

J is TRBJ1-2 and V is TRBV6-1, with 9 bases matching TRBD1. Germline V gives CDR1 MNHNS, CDR2 SASEGT. Losses at the gene ends were 2 bases for V and 4 bases for J; bases not matched to a gene: 8. The CDR3 runs to 16 residues. The CDR3 bases are TGTGCCAGCAGTGAACCGGGACAGGGCGGGGGCTATGGCTACACCTTC. As protein: CASSEPGQGGGYGYTF.

The chain carries TRBV7-9 and TRBJ1-2; D not resolved. The V end was cut by 5 bases, the J end by 6 bases, with 13 bases between. Germline V gene lookup returns CDR1 SEHNR and CDR2 FQNEAQ (reference sequence). This CDR3 is built from 13 residues. The chain's CDR3 is CASSPPGLHGYTF. CDR3 bases: TGTGCCAGCAGCCCCCCCGGTTTGCATGGCTACACCTTC.

The V gene is TRBV28, the J gene TRBJ2-3; 13 nucleotides align to TRBD2. Per the germline V gene, CDR1 is MDHEN and CDR2 is SYDVKM. This CDR3 has 15 residues. With 5 bases clipped from V and 7 bases from J, the junction kept 6 bases outside the gene matches. The CDR3 loop reads CASSQLAGGPYTQYF. The CDR3 DNA sequence: TGTGCCAGCAGTCAACTAGCGGGGGGGCCTTATACGCAGTATTTT.

The chain combines TRBV10-3 with TRBJ2-7; tentative D call: TRBD2 (6 bases). In germline, CDR1 is ENHRY, CDR2 SYGVKD. The CDR3 runs 13 residues. V lost 6 bases and J 4 bases, leaving 13 bases between the germline ends. CDR3 nucleotide sequence: TGTGCCATCAGGGCGGGACCGGGGTACGAGCAGTACTTC. Translating it yields CAIRAGPGYEQYF.

The chain links TRBV28 to TRBJ1-5; D ambiguous. This CDR3 contains 12 residues. CDR1 is MDHEN and CDR2 is SYDVKM in the germline V gene. The V and J ends lost 6 bases and 1 base respectively, with 4 bases between them. The CDR3 here is CASSQSNQPQHF. Written as DNA, the CDR3 is TGTGCCAGCAGCCAGAGCAATCAGCCCCAGCATTTT.

The V call is TRBV3-1 (or the pseudogene TRBV3-2), the J call TRBJ1-3; unclear D gene. This CDR3 contains 17 residues. Germline V CDR1 and CDR2: LGHDT, YNNKEL (reference sequence). V lost 0 bases and J 6 bases, leaving 18 bases between the germline ends. The CDR3 here is CASSQDLREERPNTIYF. The CDR3 bases are TGTGCCAGCAGCCAAGATCTTAGGGAGGAGAGACCAAACACCATATATTTT.

V gene TRBV11-1 combines with J gene TRBJ1-5, with D possibly being TRBD1 (5 bases). Germline assignment: CDR1 SGHAT and CDR2 FQDESV (reference sequence). V dropped 1 base and J dropped 2 bases, with 12 bases sitting between them. This CDR3 has 16 residues. DNA for the CDR3: TGTGCCAGCAGCTTAGGGGGCAGAACCTGCAATCAGCCCCAGCATTTT. Its protein is CASSLGGRTCNQPQHF.

The chain has TRBV19 and TRBJ2-7; D perhaps matches TRBD1 (5 bases). Trimming left V 6 bases short and J 0 bases short, with 12 bases between. CDR3 length: 14 residues. Germline values: CDR1 LNHDA, CDR2 SQIVND (reference sequence). The CDR3 reads CASRLDRSSYEQYF. The CDR3 DNA sequence: TGTGCCAGTAGACTTGACAGAAGCTCCTACGAGCAGTACTTC.

The V call is TRBV9, the J call TRBJ1-1, with 10 bases aligning to TRBD1. The CDR3 is made up of 15 amino acids. Germline-derived CDR1 and CDR2 are SGDLS and YYNGEE. V lost 3 bases to trimming and J lost 3 bases; unmatched junction nucleotides: 5. CDR3 bases: TGTGCCAGCAGCGGACCGGACAGGGGGGACACTGAAGCTTTCTTT. Translation: CASSGPDRGDTEAFF.

The rearrangement joins TRBV6-5 to TRBJ2-4; 12 bases line up with TRBD2. CDR3 size: 16 residues. Germline values: CDR1 MNHEY, CDR2 SVGAGI. Trimming took 0 bases from V and 8 from J; bases not matched to a gene: 5. CDR3 protein: CASSYSLAGGPDIQYF. CDR3 DNA: TGTGCCAGCAGTTACTCCCTAGCGGGGGGGCCGGACATTCAGTACTTC.

The V call is TRBV5-6, the J call TRBJ2-5; TRBD1 aligns across 9 bases. Looked up from germline, CDR1 is SGHDT and CDR2 is YYEEEE. The CDR3 length is 15 residues. With V trimmed by 2 bases and J by 5 bases, 7 bases remained unmatched. CDR3 amino acids: CASSLAQGAVETQYF. The DNA of the CDR3 is TGTGCCAGCAGCTTAGCACAGGGGGCAGTTGAGACCCAGTACTTC.

J is TRBJ1-1 and V is TRBV15; TRBD1 matches 7 bases. The CDR3 runs 15 residues. The V segment lost 1 base and the J segment 1 base; nucleotides outside the gene matches: 3. Germline V gene data show CDR1 as LNHNV and CDR2 as YYDKDF (reference sequence). CDR3 residues: CATSRVPGGNTEAFF. CDR3 nucleotide sequence: TGTGCCACCAGCAGAGTGCCAGGGGGGAACACTGAAGCTTTCTTT.